Listed below are T cell receptor beta chains from one sample, sequenced in a study of monozygotic twins with inflammatory bowel disease. TCRdb reprocessed the 5' RACE reads and reports one entry per CDR3 protein, with no DNA. The data show over 200,000 distinct CDR3 sequences, and the top ten clones hold around 1.5%. The material sequenced was blood. The source of these receptors is a human donor with ulcerative colitis or Crohn's disease, or a healthy co-twin of an affected twin (not recorded which). The CDR3 runs from the conserved cysteine through the conserved F or W.

CDR3aa: CASSPPLAGGNTGELFF
j_gene: TRBJ2-2
v_gene: TRBV7-2

CDR3aa: CASSTRTRGDTDTQYF
j_gene: TRBJ2-3
v_gene: TRBV9

CDR3aa: CATSDLLMTGKDTGELFF
j_gene: TRBJ2-2
v_gene: TRBV24-1

CDR3aa: CASSWGGSNEKLFF
j_gene: TRBJ1-4
v_gene: TRBV5-1

CDR3aa: CASSPSGTADTQYF
j_gene: TRBJ2-3
v_gene: TRBV18

CDR3aa: CSAIDGGGTDTQYF
j_gene: TRBJ2-3
v_gene: TRBV20-1

CDR3aa: CASSPFSGQSNQPQHF
j_gene: TRBJ1-5
v_gene: TRBV18

CDR3aa: CASSLGLAAYTGELFF
j_gene: TRBJ2-2
v_gene: TRBV5-6

CDR3aa: CSARESAQGFHGYTF
j_gene: TRBJ1-2
v_gene: TRBV20-1

CDR3aa: CASSFPNSYEQYF
j_gene: TRBJ2-7
v_gene: TRBV7-9

CDR3aa: CASSFRQSGDIQYF
j_gene: TRBJ2-4
v_gene: TRBV5-6

CDR3aa: CASSLGGGDTEAFF
j_gene: TRBJ1-1
v_gene: TRBV5-1

CDR3aa: CASSLDPGGSYNEQFF
j_gene: TRBJ2-1
v_gene: TRBV5-1

CDR3aa: CASSLDSANNSPLHF
j_gene: TRBJ1-6
v_gene: TRBV5-4

CDR3aa: CASSQQTGYYGYTF
j_gene: TRBJ1-2
v_gene: TRBV7-8

CDR3aa: CSVERQGADTQYF
j_gene: TRBJ2-3
v_gene: TRBV29-1

CDR3aa: CASSMTVSRTGELFF
j_gene: TRBJ2-2
v_gene: TRBV5-6

CDR3aa: CASSGGTATNTGELFF
j_gene: TRBJ2-2
v_gene: TRBV12-3/TRBV12-4

CDR3aa: CASSWVSGNYEQYF
j_gene: TRBJ2-7
v_gene: TRBV10-2

CDR3aa: CASSPVGRTDTQYF
j_gene: TRBJ2-3
v_gene: TRBV18

CDR3aa: CASSPSTARQADTQYF
j_gene: TRBJ2-3
v_gene: TRBV4-2

CDR3aa: CSAQQRNLNQPQHF
j_gene: TRBJ1-5
v_gene: TRBV20-1

CDR3aa: CASSPQDGATDTQYF
j_gene: TRBJ2-3
v_gene: TRBV28

CDR3aa: CSARDLRDAYNSPLHF
j_gene: TRBJ1-6
v_gene: TRBV20-1

CDR3aa: CASSLIAGASSYNEQFF
j_gene: TRBJ2-1
v_gene: TRBV5-5

CDR3aa: CSVEVYDFYNEQFF
j_gene: TRBJ2-1
v_gene: TRBV29-1

CDR3aa: CASSLGTTEGDTQYF
j_gene: TRBJ2-3
v_gene: TRBV5-1

CDR3aa: CASSSLGGAYEQYF
j_gene: TRBJ2-7
v_gene: TRBV5-1

CDR3aa: CASSQNRAYEQYF
j_gene: TRBJ2-7
v_gene: TRBV7-9

CDR3aa: CSARGSSLGTRELFF
j_gene: TRBJ2-2
v_gene: TRBV20-1